This T cell receptor beta chain appears in the sequencing data of a study of T cells after yellow fever vaccination. Study overall: In the case of low-cell-number fractions, SMART-Seq v4 Ultra Low Input was used for preparation.

Study-level findings and limits: Detected again after the booster were most primary-vaccination clones, at 96% CD4 and approximately 90% CD8. Among all clonotypes, a small share was observed in both CD4 and CD8 compartments.

The germline V gene encodes CDR1 SGHAT and CDR2 FQDESV (reference sequence). The V gene lost 1 base and the J gene lost 1 base, with 13 bases spanning the gap. This CDR3 contains 16 residues. They built TCR cDNA with 5'RACE template switching, a step that put in a universal primer site and UMIs. TCRdb reprocessed the 5' RACE reads via MiXCR and lists one record per CDR3 protein. There are 250,000 to 350,000 distinct CDR3 sequences in the sample; around 7% occur only once, and 15% to 20% lies in the top ten. Turning to this clonotype: Its specificity is not known.

The sequences come from PBMCs, collected about 41 days after the first yellow fever vaccination. This receptor was taken from a man between 18 and 35 years old who received the YFV17D yellow fever vaccine. The V and J genes are TRBV11-1 and TRBJ2-5; a weak D match, TRBD2 (5 bases). CDR3 amino acids: CASSLGEAAGQETQYF. In DNA, the CDR3 is TGTGCCAGCAGCTTAGGCGAAGCGGCGGGCCAAGAGACCCAGTACTTC.